The entry that follows covers one T cell receptor beta chain sequence. The target of this receptor is not known. Nothing much larger sits one base from this clone, and base qualities are not available. This sample is part of a study of blood T cell repertoires in COVID-19 (dated by TCRdb to the early 2020s). Background on the whole study: The collaborator samples originated in the United States, Italy and Spain and spanned the acute and convalescent phases of COVID-19. The prospective study material was composed of cDNA or gDNA derived from T cells, B-cell-depleted T cells, or PBMCs. Deeply sampled blood TCRbeta repertoires from subjects exposed to, actively infected with, or recovered from COVID-19 were included in the dataset. A freely available public database, intended as a resource for researchers studying the immune response to SARS-CoV-2, is where the repertoires were released. The samples were drawn from the first 160 participants of the ongoing ImmuneRACE study and from 1,200 or so subjects provided by 6 global collaborators. Nearly every sample came with metadata listing a de-identified subject ID, COVID-19 status, age in years and sex. Where available, HLA class I and class II types were taken from metadata supplied by the sample provider and were not determined by assay-based typing.

The CDR3 numbers 15 residues from cysteine through phenylalanine. This entry keeps only the CDR3 DNA: 45 bases, framed from base 1. V is cut by 0 bases and J by 6 bases, and the space between the germline ends is 9 bases. Reading the germline V gene gives CDR1 MNHNS and CDR2 SASEGT. Paper-wide results and their limitations: How much clinical and demographic metadata was included differed by source and by participant, and the metadata was provided uncurated.

TCRbeta CDR3 regions were amplified from genomic DNA by means of the immunoSEQ Assay, a bias-controlled multiplex PCR. The published analysis was carried out like this. The number of nucleated cells in each sample was estimated by amplification of reference gene primers within the assay. To quantify the absolute abundance of each unique TCRbeta CDR3 rearrangement, sequence reads were collapsed and filtered. For each sample, productive Simpson clonality was calculated as the square root of Simpson's diversity index over productive rearrangements. TCRdb took over this immuneACCESS table, retaining in-frame rearrangements with V and J assigned. Such tables are incomplete; in checked studies, under half of the missing clones stem from an unresolved V gene, and the remainder is unexplained. For V, J and clone size, that table is used; D and trimming come from the DNA. In this sample the table shows roughly 200,000 clones, about four fifths of which occur a single time. Approximately 8% of the sample is held by the ten biggest clonotypes.

In Seattle, one collaborating source enrolled patients while the infection was active and tracked those patients longitudinally over the course of disease. Whole blood was collected in K2EDTA tubes by collaborating institutions according to the institutions' own protocols. For TCRbeta analysis, collaborators shipped samples as frozen whole blood, isolated PBMCs, or DNA extracted from either of those sample types. The rearranged chain carries TRBV6-1 and TRBJ1-6; a weak D assignment points to TRBD1 (6 bases agree). The sequenced material came from peripheral blood. The source of this sequence is a woman of 80 years or more with COVID-19, enrolled during active disease. The DNA is as follows: TGTGCCAGCAGTGAAGCGCGGACAGCTAATTCACCCCTCCACTTT. Translated, it reads CASSEARTANSPLHF.